The source of this T cell receptor (beta chain) is a study of cytomegalovirus exposure and HLA in healthy donors. This clone was detected once. CDR1 and CDR2 from the germline V gene are ENHRY and SYGVKD. With V trimmed by 9 bases and J by 4 bases, 13 bases remained unmatched. The CDR3 runs to 15 residues. The study ran its PCR with 60 Vbeta and 13 Jbeta primers. Here immunoSEQ multiplex PCR was the method, and the copy in TCRdb shows in-frame clones only, minus some. The sample lists over 45,000 clones, 83% seen once, with around 4.7% in the top ten. The chain is built from TRBV10-3 and TRBJ2-3, with 7 bases that match TRBD2. Sequencing was performed on PBMCs. This clonotype was obtained from a man aged 25-45 years in good health and CMV-seronegative. CDR3 nucleotides: TGTGCCATTGGGGGGGGGTTAAGGAAGGCAGATACGCAGTATTTT. Translated, it gives CAIGGGLRKADTQYF.